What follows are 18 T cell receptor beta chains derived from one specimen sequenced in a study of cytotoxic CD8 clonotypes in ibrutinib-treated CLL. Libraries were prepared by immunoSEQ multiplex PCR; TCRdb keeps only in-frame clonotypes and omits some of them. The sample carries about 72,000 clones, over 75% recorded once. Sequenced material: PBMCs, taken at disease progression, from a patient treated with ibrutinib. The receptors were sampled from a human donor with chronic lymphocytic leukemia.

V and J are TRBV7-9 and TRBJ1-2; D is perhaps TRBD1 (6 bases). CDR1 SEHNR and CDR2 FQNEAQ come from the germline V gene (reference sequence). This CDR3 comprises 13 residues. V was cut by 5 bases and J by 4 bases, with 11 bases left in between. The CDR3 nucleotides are TGTGCCAGCAGCCGACAGGAATTCTATGGCTACACCTTC. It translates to CASSRQEFYGYTF.

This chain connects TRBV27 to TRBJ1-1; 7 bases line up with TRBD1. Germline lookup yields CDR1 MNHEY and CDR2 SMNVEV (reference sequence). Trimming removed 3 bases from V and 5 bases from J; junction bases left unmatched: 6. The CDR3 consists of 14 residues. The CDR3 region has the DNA TGTGCCAGCAGTTTCTCAGGGGGTGGGACTGAAGCTTTCTTT. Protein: CASSFSGGGTEAFF.

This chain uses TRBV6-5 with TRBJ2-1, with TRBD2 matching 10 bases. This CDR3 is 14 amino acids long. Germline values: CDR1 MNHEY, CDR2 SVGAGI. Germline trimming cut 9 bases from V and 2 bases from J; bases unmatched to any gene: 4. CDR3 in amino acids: CASKREGTYNEQFF. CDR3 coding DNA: TGTGCCAGTAAGCGGGAGGGGACCTACAATGAGCAGTTCTTC.

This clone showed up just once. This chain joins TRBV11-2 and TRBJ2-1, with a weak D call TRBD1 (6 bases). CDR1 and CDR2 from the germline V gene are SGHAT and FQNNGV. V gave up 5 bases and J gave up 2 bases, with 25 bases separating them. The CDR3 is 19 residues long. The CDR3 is CASSQNPGHLLRPYNEQFF. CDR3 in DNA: TGTGCCAGCAGCCAAAACCCGGGACACTTGTTGAGGCCCTACAATGAGCAGTTCTTC.

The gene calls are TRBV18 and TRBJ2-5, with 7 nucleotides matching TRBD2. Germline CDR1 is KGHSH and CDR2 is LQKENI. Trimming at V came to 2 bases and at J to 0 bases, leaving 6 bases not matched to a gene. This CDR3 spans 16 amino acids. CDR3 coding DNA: TGTGCCAGCTCACCAGACCTAGCGGCGAACCAAGAGACCCAGTACTTC. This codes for CASSPDLAANQETQYF. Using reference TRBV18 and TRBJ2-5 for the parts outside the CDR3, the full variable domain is NAGVMQNPRHLVRRRGQEARLRCSPMKGHSHVYWYRQLPEEGLKFMVYLQKENIIDESGMPKERFSAEFPKEGPSILRIQQVVRGDSAAYFCASSPDLAANQETQYFGPGTRLLVL.

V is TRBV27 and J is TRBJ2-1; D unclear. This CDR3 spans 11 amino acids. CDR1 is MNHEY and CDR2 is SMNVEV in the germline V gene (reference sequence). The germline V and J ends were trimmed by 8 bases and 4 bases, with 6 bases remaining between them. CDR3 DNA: TGTGCCAGCTCCCGGTACAATGAGCAGTTCTTC. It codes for CASSRYNEQFF.

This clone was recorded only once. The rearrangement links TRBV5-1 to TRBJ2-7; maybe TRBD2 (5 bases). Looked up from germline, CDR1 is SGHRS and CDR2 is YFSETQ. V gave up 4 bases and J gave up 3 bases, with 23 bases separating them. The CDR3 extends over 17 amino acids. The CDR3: CASSGSGNWAESYEQYF. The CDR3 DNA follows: TGCGCCAGCAGCGGTTCGGGGAACTGGGCCGAGAGCTACGAGCAGTACTTC.

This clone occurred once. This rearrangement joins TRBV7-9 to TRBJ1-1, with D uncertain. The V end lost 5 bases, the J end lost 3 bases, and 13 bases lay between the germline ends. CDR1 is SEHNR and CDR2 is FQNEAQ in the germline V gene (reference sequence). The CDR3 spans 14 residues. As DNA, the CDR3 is TGTGCCAGCAGCGCCCAGTTTCCGTACACTGAAGCTTTCTTT. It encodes CASSAQFPYTEAFF.

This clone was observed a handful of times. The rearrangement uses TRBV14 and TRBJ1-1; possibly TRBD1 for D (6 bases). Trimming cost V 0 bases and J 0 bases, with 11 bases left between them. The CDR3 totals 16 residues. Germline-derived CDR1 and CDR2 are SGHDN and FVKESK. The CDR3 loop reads CASSQDLGAVNTEAFF. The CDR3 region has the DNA TGTGCCAGCAGCCAAGATTTGGGGGCGGTGAACACTGAAGCTTTCTTT.

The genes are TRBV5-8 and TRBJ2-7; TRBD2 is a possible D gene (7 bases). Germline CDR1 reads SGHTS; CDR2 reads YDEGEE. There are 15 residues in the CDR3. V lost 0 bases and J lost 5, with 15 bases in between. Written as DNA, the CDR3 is TGTGCCAGCAGCTTGGCCCGGGGGGCAGTGGACGAGCAGTACTTC. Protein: CASSLARGAVDEQYF.

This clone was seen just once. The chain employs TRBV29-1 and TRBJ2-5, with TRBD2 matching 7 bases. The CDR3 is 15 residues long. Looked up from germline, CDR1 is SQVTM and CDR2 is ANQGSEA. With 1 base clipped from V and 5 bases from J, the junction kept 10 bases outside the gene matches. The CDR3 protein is CSVEVQSLAGETQYF. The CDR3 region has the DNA TGCAGCGTTGAAGTTCAATCCTTAGCGGGCGAGACCCAGTACTTC.

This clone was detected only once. The CDR3 protein is CASSPTFGGGQPQHF. Written as DNA, the CDR3 is TGTGCCAGCTCACCAACATTCGGGGGCGGTCAGCCCCAGCATTTT. The chain couples TRBV18 to TRBJ1-5; tentative D call: TRBD1 (6 bases). CDR3 length: 15 residues. Trimming removed 2 bases at V and 6 bases at J, with 14 bases between. Looked up from germline, CDR1 is KGHSH and CDR2 is LQKENI. Full variable domain (outside the CDR3, taken from reference TRBV18 and TRBJ1-5): NAGVMQNPRHLVRRRGQEARLRCSPMKGHSHVYWYRQLPEEGLKFMVYLQKENIIDESGMPKERFSAEFPKEGPSILRIQQVVRGDSAAYFCASSPTFGGGQPQHFGDGTRLSIL.

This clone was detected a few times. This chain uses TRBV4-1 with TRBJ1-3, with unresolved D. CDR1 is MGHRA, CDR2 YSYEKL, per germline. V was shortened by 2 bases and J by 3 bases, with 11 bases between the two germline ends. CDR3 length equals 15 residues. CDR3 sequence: CASSQQGGFGNTIYF. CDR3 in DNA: TGCGCCAGCAGCCAACAAGGCGGGTTTGGAAACACCATATATTTT.

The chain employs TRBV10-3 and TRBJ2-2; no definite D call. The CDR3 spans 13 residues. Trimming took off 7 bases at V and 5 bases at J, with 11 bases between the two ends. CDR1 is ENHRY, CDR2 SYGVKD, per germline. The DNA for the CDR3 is TGTGCCATCACCCCGTTGAGTACCGGGGAGCTGTTTTTT. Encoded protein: CAITPLSTGELFF.

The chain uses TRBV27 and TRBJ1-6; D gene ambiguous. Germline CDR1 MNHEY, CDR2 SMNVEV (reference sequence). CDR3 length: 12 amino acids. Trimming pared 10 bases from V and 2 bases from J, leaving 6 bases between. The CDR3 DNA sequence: TGTGCCACCGCGACCTATAATTCACCCCTCCACTTT. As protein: CATATYNSPLHF.

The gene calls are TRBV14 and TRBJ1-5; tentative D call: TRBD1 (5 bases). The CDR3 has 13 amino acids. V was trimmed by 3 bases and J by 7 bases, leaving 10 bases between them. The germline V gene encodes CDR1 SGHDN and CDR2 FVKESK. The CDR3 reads CASSQGDNQPQHF. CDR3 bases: TGTGCCAGCAGCCAGGGGGATAACCAGCCCCAGCATTTT.

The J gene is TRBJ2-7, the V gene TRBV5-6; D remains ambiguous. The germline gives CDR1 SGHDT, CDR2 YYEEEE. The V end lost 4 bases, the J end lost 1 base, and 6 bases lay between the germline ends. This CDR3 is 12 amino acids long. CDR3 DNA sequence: TGTGCCAGCAGCATGAATTCCTACGAGCAGTACTTC. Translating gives CASSMNSYEQYF.

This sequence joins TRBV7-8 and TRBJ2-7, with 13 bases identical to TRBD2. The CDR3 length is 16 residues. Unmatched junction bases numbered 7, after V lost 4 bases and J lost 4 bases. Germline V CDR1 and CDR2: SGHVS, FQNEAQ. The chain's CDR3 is CASSSRTSGRGYEQYF. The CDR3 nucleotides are TGTGCCAGCAGCTCCCGGACTAGCGGGAGAGGGTACGAGCAGTACTTC.